The 3 T cell receptor beta chains below come from one sample, sequenced in a study of blood T cell repertoires in COVID-19. Method: immunoSEQ multiplex PCR; TCRdb's copy keeps in-frame clones and lacks some. This sample has 95,000 to 150,000 clones, with 84% found just once. Sequenced input: PBMCs or T cells enriched from blood (not recorded which). Receptors originate from a woman in her thirties who had recovered from COVID-19.

The gene calls are TRBV5-6 and TRBJ2-5; D unclear. The V end lost 4 bases, the J end lost 0 bases, and 16 bases lay between the germline ends. Germline lookup yields CDR1 SGHDT and CDR2 YYEEEE. This CDR3 spans 16 amino acids. The CDR3 bases are TGTGCCAGCAGCCCACGACAACTCCCGTACCAAGAGACCCAGTACTTC. Its translation is CASSPRQLPYQETQYF.

The chain recombines TRBV15 with TRBJ2-7, with 9 bases aligning to TRBD2. The CDR3 is made up of 15 amino acids. Germline CDR1 LNHNV, CDR2 YYDKDF (reference sequence). Unmatched junction bases numbered 1, after V lost 1 base and J lost 0 bases. The CDR3: CATSRAAGGSYEQYF. CDR3 sequence (DNA): TGTGCCACCAGCAGAGCAGCGGGAGGCTCCTACGAGCAGTACTTC. Complete variable domain (other parts from reference TRBV15 and TRBJ2-7): DAMVIQNPRYQVTQFGKPVTLSCSQTLNHNVMYWYQQKSSQAPKLLFHYYDKDFNNEADTPDNFQSRRPNTSFCFLDIRSPGLGDTAMYLCATSRAAGGSYEQYFGPGTRLTVT.

This clone was seen a handful of times. The V gene is TRBV29-1, the J gene TRBJ2-7; 8 bases are a match to TRBD1. Per the germline V gene, CDR1 is SQVTM and CDR2 is ANQGSEA. The CDR3 loop spans 14 amino acids. J gave up 4 bases and V 1 base, and 6 bases lay outside the gene matches. The CDR3 here is CSVEGTGKGYEQYF. For the CDR3, the DNA is TGCAGCGTTGAAGGGACAGGGAAGGGGTACGAGCAGTACTTC.